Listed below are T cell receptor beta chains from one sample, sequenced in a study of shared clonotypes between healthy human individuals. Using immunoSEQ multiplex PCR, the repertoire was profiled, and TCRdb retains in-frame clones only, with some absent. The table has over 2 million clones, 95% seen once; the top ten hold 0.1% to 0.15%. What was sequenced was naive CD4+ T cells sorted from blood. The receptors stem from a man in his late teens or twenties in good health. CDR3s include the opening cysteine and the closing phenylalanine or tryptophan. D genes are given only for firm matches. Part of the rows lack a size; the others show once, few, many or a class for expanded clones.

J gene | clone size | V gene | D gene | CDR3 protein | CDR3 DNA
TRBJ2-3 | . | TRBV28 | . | CASSGNTLYTDTQYF | TGTGCCAGCAGCGGTAATACCCTATACACAGATACGCAGTATTTT
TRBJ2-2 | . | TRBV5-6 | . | CASSFGSRWDAGELFF | TGTGCCAGCAGTTTTGGGTCCCGGTGGGACGCCGGGGAGCTGTTTTTT
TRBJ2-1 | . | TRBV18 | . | CASSPPSYEQFF | TGTGCCAGCTCCCCGCCCTCCTATGAGCAGTTCTTC
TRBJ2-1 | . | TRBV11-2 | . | CASSFPSEQFF | TGTGCCAGCAGCTTCCCAAGTGAGCAGTTCTTC
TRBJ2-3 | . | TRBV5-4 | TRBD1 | CASSAGQGRTDTQYF | TGTGCCAGCAGCGCAGGACAGGGACGCACAGATACGCAGTATTTT
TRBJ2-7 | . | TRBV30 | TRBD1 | CAWWKDRSSYEQYF | TGTGCCTGGTGGAAGGACAGGAGCTCCTACGAGCAGTACTTC
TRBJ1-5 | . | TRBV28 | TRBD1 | CASSDRDNQPQHF | TGTGCCAGCAGTGACAGGGACAATCAGCCCCAGCATTTT
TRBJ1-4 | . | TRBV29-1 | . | CSVVLASNEKLFF | TGCAGCGTTGTTTTGGCTTCTAATGAAAAACTGTTTTTT
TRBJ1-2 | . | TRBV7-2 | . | CASSLEAARGDGYTF | TGTGCCAGCAGCTTAGAGGCGGCCCGTGGAGATGGCTACACCTTC
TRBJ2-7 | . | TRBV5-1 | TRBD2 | CASSEPGTSGRGLYEQYF | TGCGCCAGCAGCGAACCCGGGACTAGCGGGAGAGGTCTCTACGAGCAGTACTTC
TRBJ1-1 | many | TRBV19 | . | CASSILMNTEAFF | TGTGCCAGTAGTATCCTCATGAACACTGAAGCTTTCTTT
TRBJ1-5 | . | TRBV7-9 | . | CASSSDPGRGNQPQHF | TGTGCCAGCAGCTCCGATCCGGGACGGGGCAATCAGCCCCAGCATTTT
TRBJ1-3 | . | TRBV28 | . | CASRKWDFSGNTIYF | TGTGCCAGCAGGAAATGGGACTTCTCTGGAAACACCATATATTTT
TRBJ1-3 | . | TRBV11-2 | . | CASSSGLGGSGNTIYF | TGTGCCAGCAGCTCCGGGCTCGGGGGCTCTGGAAACACCATATATTTT
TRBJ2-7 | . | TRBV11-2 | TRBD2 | CASSLGGTSGSPYEQYF | TGTGCCAGCAGCTTAGGCGGGACTAGCGGGAGTCCCTACGAGCAGTACTTC
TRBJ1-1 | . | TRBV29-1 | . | CSVIRGNTEAFF | TGCAGCGTAATACGGGGGAACACTGAAGCTTTCTTT
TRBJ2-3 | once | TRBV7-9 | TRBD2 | CASSLPSGGTDTQYF | TGTGCCAGCAGCTTACCTAGCGGGGGCACAGATACGCAGTATTTT
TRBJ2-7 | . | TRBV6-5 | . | CASRLLDRPYEQYF | TGTGCCAGCAGACTCCTCGACAGACCCTACGAGCAGTACTTC
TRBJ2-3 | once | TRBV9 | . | CARYRFGRATDTQYF | TGTGCCAGATATAGGTTTGGCAGGGCCACAGATACGCAGTATTTT
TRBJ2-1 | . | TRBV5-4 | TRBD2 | CASSQGLAYEQFF | TGTGCCAGCAGCCAAGGACTAGCGTACGAGCAGTTCTTC
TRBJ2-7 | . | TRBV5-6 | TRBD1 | CASSSRDRGRWPYEQYF | TGTGCCAGCAGCAGCCGGGACAGGGGGCGCTGGCCCTACGAGCAGTACTTC
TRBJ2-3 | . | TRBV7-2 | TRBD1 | CASSLSWTGPSTDTQYF | TGTGCCAGCAGCCTATCATGGACAGGGCCGAGCACAGATACGCAGTATTTT
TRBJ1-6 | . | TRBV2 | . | CASSEERTPLHF | TGTGCCAGCAGTGAAGAAAGAACACCCCTCCACTTT
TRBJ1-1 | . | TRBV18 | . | CASSPGEGLEAFF | TGTGCCAGCTCGCCTGGGGAGGGTCTTGAAGCTTTCTTT
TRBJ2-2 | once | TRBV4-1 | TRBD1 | CASSHTLYRDRAHPFEELFF | TGCGCCAGCAGCCACACTCTATACCGGGACAGGGCACACCCCTTTGAGGAGCTGTTTTTT
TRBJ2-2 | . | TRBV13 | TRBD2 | CASSFNPRTSGSPGELFF | TGTGCCAGCAGCTTTAACCCTCGGACTAGCGGGAGTCCCGGGGAGCTGTTTTTT
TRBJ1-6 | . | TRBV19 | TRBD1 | CATSGQGNSPLHF | TGTGCCACTTCAGGACAGGGAAATTCACCCCTCCACTTT
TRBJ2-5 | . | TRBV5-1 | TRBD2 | CASSLASGSGETQYF | TGCGCCAGCAGCTTGGCTAGCGGGTCGGGAGAGACCCAGTACTTC
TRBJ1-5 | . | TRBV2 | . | CASRRAKTVDSNQPQHF | TGTGCCAGCAGGAGGGCAAAAACAGTAGATAGCAATCAGCCCCAGCATTTT
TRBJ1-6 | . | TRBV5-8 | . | CASSRYNSPLHF | TGTGCCAGCAGCCGTTATAATTCACCCCTCCACTTT
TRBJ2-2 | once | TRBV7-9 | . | CATPSGGTGELFF | TGTGCCACCCCTTCGGGCGGCACCGGGGAGCTGTTTTTT
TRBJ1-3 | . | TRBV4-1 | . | CASSQGPARGSGNTIYF | TGCGCCAGCAGCCAGGGCCCTGCGAGGGGCTCTGGAAACACCATATATTTT
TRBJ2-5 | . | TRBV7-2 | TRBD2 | CASSPPGTSGRTRETQYF | TGTGCCAGCAGCCCCCCCGGGACTAGCGGGAGAACTCGAGAGACCCAGTACTTC
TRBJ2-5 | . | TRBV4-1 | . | CASSQIARGETQYF | TGCGCCAGCAGCCAAATAGCGAGGGGAGAGACCCAGTACTTC
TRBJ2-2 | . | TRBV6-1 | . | CLSGFIGELFF | TGTCTCAGTGGGTTCATCGGGGAGCTGTTTTTT
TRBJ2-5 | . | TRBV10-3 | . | CAISDTGTNQETQYF | TGTGCCATCAGTGATACGGGCACCAACCAAGAGACCCAGTACTTC
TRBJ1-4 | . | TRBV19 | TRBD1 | CASSQQGANEKLFF | TGTGCCAGTAGCCAACAGGGGGCTAATGAAAAACTGTTTTTT
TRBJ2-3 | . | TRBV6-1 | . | CASSSQGTDTQYF | TGTGCCAGCAGTAGCCAGGGTACGGATACGCAGTATTTT
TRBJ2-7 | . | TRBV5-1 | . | CASGQGGLGEQYF | TGCGCCAGCGGCCAAGGGGGGTTGGGGGAGCAGTACTTC
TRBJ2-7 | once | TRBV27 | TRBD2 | CASEGTSGGDEHYEQYF | TGTGCCAGCGAGGGGACTAGCGGGGGCGACGAACACTACGAGCAGTACTTC
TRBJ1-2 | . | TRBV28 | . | CASSLGGFPGYTF | TGTGCCAGCAGTTTAGGGGGGTTCCCTGGCTACACCTTC
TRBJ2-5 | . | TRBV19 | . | CASSTVTFQETQYF | TGTGCCAGTAGTACCGTAACGTTCCAAGAGACCCAGTACTTC
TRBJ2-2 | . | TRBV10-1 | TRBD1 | CASSRTGNTGELFF | TGCGCCAGCAGCCGGACAGGGAACACCGGGGAGCTGTTTTTT
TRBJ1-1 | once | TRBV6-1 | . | CASRVNIGEAFF | TGTGCCAGCAGGGTGAACATCGGTGAAGCTTTCTTT
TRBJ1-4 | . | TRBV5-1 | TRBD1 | CASSSPQGAGEKLFF | TGCGCCAGCAGCTCCCCACAGGGGGCTGGGGAAAAACTGTTTTTT
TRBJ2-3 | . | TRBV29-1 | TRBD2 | CSAKAGGTDTQYF | TGCAGCGCCAAGGCGGGAGGGACAGATACGCAGTATTTT
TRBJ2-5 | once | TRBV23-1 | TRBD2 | CASSHQLAGERETQYF | TGCGCCAGCAGTCACCAACTAGCGGGGGAAAGAGAGACCCAGTACTTC
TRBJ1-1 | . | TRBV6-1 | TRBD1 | CASSGVTGIWFTEAFF | TGTGCCAGCAGTGGCGTGACAGGGATTTGGTTCACTGAAGCTTTCTTT
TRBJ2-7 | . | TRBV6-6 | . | CASSTGQGGSYEQYF | TGTGCCAGCAGTACTGGACAGGGAGGGTCCTACGAGCAGTACTTC
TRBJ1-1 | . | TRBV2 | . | CASSLPLDPNNMNTEAFF | TGTGCCAGCAGTCTACCCTTAGACCCCAACAACATGAACACTGAAGCTTTCTTT
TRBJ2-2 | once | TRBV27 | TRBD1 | CASTRDRGITGELFF | TGTGCCAGCACGAGGGACAGGGGAATTACCGGGGAGCTGTTTTTT
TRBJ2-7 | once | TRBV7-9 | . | CASSLGGSKAYEQYF | TGTGCCAGCAGCTTAGGTGGCTCCAAAGCCTACGAGCAGTACTTC
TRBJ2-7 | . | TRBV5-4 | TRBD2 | CASSPSGSYEQYF | TGTGCCAGCAGCCCGAGCGGGAGCTACGAGCAGTACTTC
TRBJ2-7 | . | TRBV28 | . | CASFQSGAPSYEQYF | TGTGCCAGCTTCCAATCAGGGGCTCCGTCCTACGAGCAGTACTTC
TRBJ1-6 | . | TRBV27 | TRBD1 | CASTQGGYNSPLHF | TGTGCCAGCACTCAGGGGGGCTATAATTCACCCCTCCACTTT
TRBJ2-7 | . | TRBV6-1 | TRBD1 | CASSVSGTGSSYEQYF | TGTGCCAGCAGTGTGTCCGGGACAGGGAGCTCCTACGAGCAGTACTTC
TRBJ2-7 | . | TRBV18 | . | CASSPQGVSEQYF | TGTGCCAGCTCACCACAGGGAGTTAGTGAGCAGTACTTC